These 12 T cell receptor beta chains originate from one sample sequenced in a study of cytotoxic CD8 clonotypes in ibrutinib-treated CLL. The protocol was immunoSEQ multiplex PCR, while the TCRdb copy is restricted to in-frame clones and leaves out a portion. Here the sample spans 200,000 to 250,000 clones, over 65% being singletons. The input for sequencing was PBMCs, taken after 12 months of ibrutinib treatment. These receptors were taken from a human donor with chronic lymphocytic leukemia.

The rearrangement uses TRBV6-1 and TRBJ1-3; D call uncertain. Germline-derived CDR1 and CDR2 are MNHNS and SASEGT. The CDR3 spans 17 residues. V was clipped by 4 bases and J by 0 bases, with 16 bases between them. CDR3 in amino acids: CASSVDGGQSSGNTIYF. CDR3 DNA sequence: TGTGCCAGCAGTGTTGACGGAGGGCAATCCTCTGGAAACACCATATATTTT.

J is TRBJ2-7 and V is TRBV28; maybe TRBD1 (6 bases). V was shortened by 6 bases and J by 2 bases, with 17 bases between the two germline ends. Germline lookup yields CDR1 MDHEN and CDR2 SYDVKM. The CDR3 covers 15 residues. CDR3 protein: CASRRIRTDPYEQYF. CDR3 nucleotides: TGTGCCAGCAGAAGAATTCGGACAGATCCCTACGAGCAGTACTTC.

The gene calls are TRBV27 and TRBJ2-3; TRBD2 matches at 7 bases. The V segment lost 8 bases and the J segment 0 bases; nucleotides outside the gene matches: 11. The CDR3 is 16 amino acids. Looked up from germline, CDR1 is MNHEY and CDR2 is SMNVEV (reference sequence). The CDR3 coding sequence is TGTGCCAGCCACCCCGGTGGCGGGGGTAGCACAGATACGCAGTATTTT. Protein product: CASHPGGGGSTDTQYF.

The chain uses TRBV5-5 and TRBJ2-2; TRBD1 might be the D (6 bases). V dropped 0 bases and J dropped 1 base, with 10 bases sitting between them. The CDR3 spans 16 residues. Germline V gives CDR1 SGHKS, CDR2 YYEKEE (reference sequence). The CDR3 bases are TGTGCCAGCAGCTTGGTGGGGACATTGAACACCGGGGAGCTGTTTTTT. As protein: CASSLVGTLNTGELFF.

This clone was detected only a few times. CDR3 bases: TGTGCCAGCAGCTTCCGACACTCACCAACTACTCTCAATGAGCAGTTCTTC. Translation: CASSFRHSPTTLNEQFF. V is TRBV7-2 and J is TRBJ2-1; the D is unclear. Trimming left V 3 bases short and J 6 bases short, with 21 bases between. Germline V gives CDR1 SGHTA, CDR2 FQGNSA. The CDR3 runs 17 residues. The entire variable domain, with the rest obtained from reference TRBV7-2 and TRBJ2-1, is as follows: GAGVSQSPSNKVTEKGKDVELRCDPISGHTALYWYRQSLGQGLEFLIYFQGNSAPDKSGLPSDRFSAERTGGSVSTLTIQRTQQEDSAVYLCASSFRHSPTTLNEQFFGPGTRLTVL.

This clone appeared a single time. This rearrangement joins TRBV5-8 to TRBJ1-4, with D possibly being TRBD1 (6 bases). The germline V and J ends were trimmed by 0 bases and 0 bases, with 6 bases remaining between them. The CDR3 totals 15 residues. The germline V gene has CDR1 SGHTS and CDR2 YDEGEE. DNA for the CDR3: TGTGCCAGCAGCTTGGGACAGGCAACTAATGAAAAACTGTTTTTT. Its protein is CASSLGQATNEKLFF. The variable domain in full, completed from reference TRBV5-8 and TRBJ1-4, reads EAGVTQSPTHLIKTRGQQATLRCSPISGHTSVYWYQQALGLGLQFLLWYDEGEERNRGNFPPRFSGRQFPNYSSELNVNALELEDSALYLCASSLGQATNEKLFFGSGTQLSVL.

There are a few counts of this clone. This chain joins TRBV9 and TRBJ1-3, with D possibly matching TRBD1 (5 bases). The CDR3 spans 15 residues. The germline CDR1 and CDR2 sequences are SGDLS and YYNGEE. Trimming left V 0 bases short and J 7 bases short, with 14 bases between. CDR3 DNA: TGTGCCAGCAGCGTAGAGGTTGGGGGTTGGAACACCATATATTTT. Encoded protein: CASSVEVGGWNTIYF.

The V and J genes are TRBV6-5 and TRBJ1-5; 9 nucleotides line up with TRBD1. There are 15 residues in the CDR3. Trimming removed 5 bases from V and 2 bases from J; junction bases left unmatched: 4. In germline, CDR1 is MNHEY, CDR2 SVGAGI. Here the CDR3 reads CASSAQGAGNQPQHF. CDR3 DNA: TGTGCCAGCAGTGCACAGGGGGCCGGCAATCAGCCCCAGCATTTT.

The chain is built from TRBV6-5 and TRBJ2-7, with D hard to call. The CDR3 runs to 12 residues. Trimming took off 6 bases at V and 3 bases at J, with 9 bases between the two ends. The V gene's germline CDR1 is MNHEY and CDR2 SVGAGI. In nucleotides, the CDR3 is TGTGCCAGCAGCCACGATATCTACGAGCAGTACTTC. Amino acids: CASSHDIYEQYF.

This clone was seen a handful of times. This chain connects TRBV6-1 to TRBJ1-2; a possible D gene is TRBD1 (6 bases). From germline, CDR1 is MNHNS and CDR2 SASEGT. V was cut by 9 bases and J by 5 bases, with 13 bases left in between. This CDR3 has 12 residues. In nucleotides, the CDR3 is TGTGCCAGTGACTCGACAGGTTATGGCTACACCTTC. Its translation is CASDSTGYGYTF.

The chain employs TRBV15 and TRBJ1-2; D remains ambiguous. Trimming stripped 1 base from V and 4 bases from J, with 16 bases between. CDR3 length equals 16 residues. Germline loops: CDR1 LNHNV, CDR2 YYDKDF (reference sequence). This CDR3 is CATSRGRDLTTYGYTF. The DNA for the CDR3 is TGTGCCACCAGCAGAGGTCGAGACCTAACTACCTATGGCTACACCTTC.

The V gene is TRBV29-1, the J gene TRBJ1-2, with TRBD1 matching 9 bases. V lost 7 bases and J lost 4; bases outside the gene matches: 1. Per germline, CDR1 SQVTM and CDR2 ANQGSEA. The CDR3 is made up of 11 amino acids. CDR3: CSGQGVYGYTF. The CDR3 bases are TGCAGCGGACAGGGGGTCTATGGCTACACCTTC.